This passage covers 5 T cell receptor beta chains from one sample sequenced in a study of blood T cell repertoires in COVID-19. Produced via immunoSEQ multiplex PCR; TCRdb's table is partial and in-frame only. The profile shows 150,000 to 200,000 clones, 70% to 90% of them singletons. What was sequenced was peripheral blood. These receptors came from a woman in her seventies with acute or convalescent COVID-19.

J is TRBJ2-7 and V is TRBV19; 7 bases match TRBD2. Unmatched junction bases numbered 0, after V lost 4 bases and J lost 3 bases. Germline loops: CDR1 LNHDA, CDR2 SQIVND (reference sequence). The CDR3 spans 12 residues. This chain's CDR3 is CASSTGGYEQYF. CDR3 in DNA: TGTGCCAGTAGTACGGGGGGCTACGAGCAGTACTTC.

The rearrangement links TRBV5-1 to TRBJ2-3; 7 positions agree with TRBD2. Looked up from germline, CDR1 is SGHRS and CDR2 is YFSETQ. The length of the CDR3 is 15 residues. J was trimmed by 4 bases and V by 2 bases; bases with no gene match: 7. The DNA of the CDR3 is TGCGCCAGCAGCTTTCGGCGGGAGAGGGCAGATACGCAGTATTTT. Residues: CASSFRRERADTQYF.

The chain links TRBV6-4 to TRBJ2-3; D is perhaps TRBD1 (5 bases). Germline V gene lookup returns CDR1 MRHNA and CDR2 SNTAGT. This CDR3 is built from 16 residues. Between the trimmed V and J ends, which lost 4 bases and 5 bases, there was a span of 19 bases. The CDR3 sequence is CASSALGADHGDTQYF. CDR3 DNA: TGTGCCAGCAGTGCCTTAGGGGCAGACCATGGAGATACGCAGTATTTT.

This chain connects TRBV7-2 to TRBJ2-7; D may be TRBD1 (6 bases). Trimming removed 1 base at V and 6 bases at J, with 13 bases between. This CDR3 contains 14 residues. Germline CDR1 is SGHTA and CDR2 is FQGNSA. The CDR3 region is CASSLVQGRGEQYF. The CDR3, as DNA: TGTGCCAGCAGCTTAGTACAGGGCCGGGGCGAGCAGTACTTC.

The CDR3 here is CASRIVRVGGELFF. CDR3 sequence (DNA): TGTGCCAGCAGGATAGTCAGGGTAGGGGGGGAGCTGTTTTTT. The chain couples TRBV6-5 to TRBJ2-2, with D possibly TRBD1 on 5 matching bases. V lost 6 bases, J lost 8 bases, and 16 bases lay in between. The CDR3 is 14 residues long. Per the germline V gene, CDR1 is MNHEY and CDR2 is SVGAGI.